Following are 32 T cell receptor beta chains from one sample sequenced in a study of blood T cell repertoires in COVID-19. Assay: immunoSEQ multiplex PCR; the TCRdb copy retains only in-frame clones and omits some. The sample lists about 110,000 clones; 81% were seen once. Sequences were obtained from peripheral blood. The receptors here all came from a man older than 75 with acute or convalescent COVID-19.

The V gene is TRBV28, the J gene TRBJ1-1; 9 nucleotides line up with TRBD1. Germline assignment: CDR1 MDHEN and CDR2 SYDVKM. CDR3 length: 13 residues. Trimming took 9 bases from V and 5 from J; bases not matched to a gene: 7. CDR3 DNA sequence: TGTGCCAGTATAACAGGGGGCCGGACTGAAGCTTTCTTT. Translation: CASITGGRTEAFF.

The CDR3 DNA is TGCGCCAGCAGCAGCGGGGCGGGAAACACCATATATTTT. It is translated as CASSSGAGNTIYF. This chain joins TRBV5-1 and TRBJ1-3; D might be TRBD1 (5 bases). The CDR3 has 13 residues. Trimming took off 4 bases at V and 4 bases at J, with 9 bases between the two ends. From germline, CDR1 is SGHRS and CDR2 YFSETQ.

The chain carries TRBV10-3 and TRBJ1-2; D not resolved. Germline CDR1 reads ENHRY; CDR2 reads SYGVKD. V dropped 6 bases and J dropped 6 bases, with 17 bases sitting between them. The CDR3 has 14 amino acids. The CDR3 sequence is CAISSFVGSNGYTF. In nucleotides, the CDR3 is TGTGCCATCAGCTCCTTCGTCGGGAGTAATGGCTACACCTTC.

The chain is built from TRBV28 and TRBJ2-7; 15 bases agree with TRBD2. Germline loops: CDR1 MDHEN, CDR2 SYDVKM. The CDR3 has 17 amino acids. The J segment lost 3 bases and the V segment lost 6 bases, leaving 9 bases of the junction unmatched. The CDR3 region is CASRTTGTSGRFYEQYF. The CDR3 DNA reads TGTGCCAGCAGGACAACAGGGACTAGCGGGAGGTTCTACGAGCAGTACTTC.

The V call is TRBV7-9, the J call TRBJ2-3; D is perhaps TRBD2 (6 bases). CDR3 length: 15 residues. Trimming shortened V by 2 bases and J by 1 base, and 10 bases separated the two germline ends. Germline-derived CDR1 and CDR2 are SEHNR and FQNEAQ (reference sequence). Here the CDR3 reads CASSLWRGRTDTQYF. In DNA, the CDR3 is TGTGCCAGCAGCTTATGGCGGGGCCGCACAGATACGCAGTATTTT.

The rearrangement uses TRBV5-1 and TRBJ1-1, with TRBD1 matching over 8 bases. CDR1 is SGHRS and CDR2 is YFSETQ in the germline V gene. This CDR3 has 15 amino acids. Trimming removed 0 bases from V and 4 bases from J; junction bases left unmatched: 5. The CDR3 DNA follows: TGCGCCAGCAGCTTGGGGACAGGGAGGGCCACTGAAGCTTTCTTT. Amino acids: CASSLGTGRATEAFF. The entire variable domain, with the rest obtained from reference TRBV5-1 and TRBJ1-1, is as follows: KAGVTQTPRYLIKTRGQQVTLSCSPISGHRSVSWYQQTPGQGLQFLFEYFSETQRNKGNFPGRFSGRQFSNSRSEMNVSTLELGDSALYLCASSLGTGRATEAFFGQGTRLTVV.

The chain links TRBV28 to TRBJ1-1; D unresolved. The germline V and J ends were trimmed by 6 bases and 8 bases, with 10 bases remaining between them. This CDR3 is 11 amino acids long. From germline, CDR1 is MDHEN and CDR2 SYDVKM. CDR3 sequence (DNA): TGTGCCAGCAGATCCGCCAGGGAAGCTTTCTTT. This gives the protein CASRSAREAFF. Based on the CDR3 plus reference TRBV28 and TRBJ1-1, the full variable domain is DVKVTQSSRYLVKRTGEKVFLECVQDMDHENMFWYRQDPGLGLRLIYFSYDVKMKEKGDIPEGYSVSREKKERFSLILESASTNQTSMYLCASRSAREAFFGQGTRLTVV.

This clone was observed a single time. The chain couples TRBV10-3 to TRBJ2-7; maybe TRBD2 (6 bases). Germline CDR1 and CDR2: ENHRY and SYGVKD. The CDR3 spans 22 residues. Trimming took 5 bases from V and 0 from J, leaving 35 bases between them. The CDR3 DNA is TGTGCCATCAGTTCAAGGGGAGGCCGGACCCCCCCACGCGGCGGCAGCTCCTACGAGCAGTACTTC. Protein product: CAISSRGGRTPPRGGSSYEQYF.

CDR3 sequence: CASSLVIGGSGNTIYF. The CDR3 region has the DNA TGCGCCAGCAGCTTGGTAATAGGGGGATCTGGAAACACCATATATTTT. The chain couples TRBV5-1 to TRBJ1-3; tentative D call: TRBD1 (6 bases). V dropped 0 bases and J dropped 1 base, with 11 bases sitting between them. CDR3 size: 16 residues. Germline CDR1 SGHRS, CDR2 YFSETQ.

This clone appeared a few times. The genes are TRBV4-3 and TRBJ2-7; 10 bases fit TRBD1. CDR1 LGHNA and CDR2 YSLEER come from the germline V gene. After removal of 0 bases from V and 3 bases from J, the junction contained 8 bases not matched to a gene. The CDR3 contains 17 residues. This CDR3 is CASSQESLTGGIYEQYF. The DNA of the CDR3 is TGCGCCAGCAGCCAAGAATCCCTGACAGGGGGCATCTACGAGCAGTACTTC.

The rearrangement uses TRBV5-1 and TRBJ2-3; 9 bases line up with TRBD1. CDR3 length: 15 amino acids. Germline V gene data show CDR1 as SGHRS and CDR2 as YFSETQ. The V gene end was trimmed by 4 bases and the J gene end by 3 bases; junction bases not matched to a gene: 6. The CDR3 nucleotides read TGCGCCAGCAGCCAAGGACAGGGGTCTACAGATACGCAGTATTTT. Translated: CASSQGQGSTDTQYF.

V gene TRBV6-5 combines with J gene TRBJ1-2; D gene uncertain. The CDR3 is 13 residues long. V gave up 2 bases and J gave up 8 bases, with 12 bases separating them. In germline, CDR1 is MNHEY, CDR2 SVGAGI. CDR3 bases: TGTGCCAGCAGTTACATCGGGGAACGGGGCTACACCTTC. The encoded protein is CASSYIGERGYTF.

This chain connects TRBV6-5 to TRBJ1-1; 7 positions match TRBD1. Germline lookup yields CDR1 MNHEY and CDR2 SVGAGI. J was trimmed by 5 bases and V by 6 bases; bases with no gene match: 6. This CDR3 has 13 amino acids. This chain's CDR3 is CASRETGPTEAFF. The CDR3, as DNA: TGTGCCAGCAGGGAGACAGGGCCTACTGAAGCTTTCTTT.

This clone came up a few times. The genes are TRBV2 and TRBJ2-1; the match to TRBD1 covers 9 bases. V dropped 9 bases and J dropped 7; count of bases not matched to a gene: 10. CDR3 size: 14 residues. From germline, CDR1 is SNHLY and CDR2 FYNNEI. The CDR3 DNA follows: TGTGCCAGTTCTCGACAGGGGGAGGAGAATGAGCAGTTCTTC. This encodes CASSRQGEENEQFF. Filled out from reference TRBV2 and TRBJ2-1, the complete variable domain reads EPEVTQTPSHQVTQMGQEVILRCVPISNHLYFYWYRQILGQKVEFLVSFYNNEISEKSEIFDDQFSVERPDGSNFTLKIRSTKLEDSAMYFCASSRQGEENEQFFGPGTRLTVL.

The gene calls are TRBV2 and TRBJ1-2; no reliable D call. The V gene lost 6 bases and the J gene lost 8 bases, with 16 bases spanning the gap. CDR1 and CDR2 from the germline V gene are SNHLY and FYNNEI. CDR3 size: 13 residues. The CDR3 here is CASSEPGEYGYTF. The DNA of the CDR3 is TGTGCCAGCAGCGAACCCGGGGAATACGGCTACACCTTC.

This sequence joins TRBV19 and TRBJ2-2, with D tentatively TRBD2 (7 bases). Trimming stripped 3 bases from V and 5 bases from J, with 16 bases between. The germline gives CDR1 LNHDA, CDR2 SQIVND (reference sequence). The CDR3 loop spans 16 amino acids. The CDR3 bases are TGTGCCAGTAGTATGGCGGGGGCATGGGGGACCGGGGAGCTGTTTTTT. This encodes CASSMAGAWGTGELFF.

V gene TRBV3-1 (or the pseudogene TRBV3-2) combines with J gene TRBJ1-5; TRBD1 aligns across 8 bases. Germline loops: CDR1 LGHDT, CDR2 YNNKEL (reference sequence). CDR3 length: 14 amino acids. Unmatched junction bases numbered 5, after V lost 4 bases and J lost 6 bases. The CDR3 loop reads CASSPRTGFQPQHF. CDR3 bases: TGTGCCAGCAGCCCCCGGACAGGGTTTCAGCCCCAGCATTTT.

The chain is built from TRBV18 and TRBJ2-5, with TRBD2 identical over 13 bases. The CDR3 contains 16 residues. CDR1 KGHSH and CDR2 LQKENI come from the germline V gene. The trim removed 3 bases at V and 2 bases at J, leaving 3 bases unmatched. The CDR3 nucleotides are TGTGCCAGCTCACCGCCGGGACTAGCGGGACAAGAGACCCAGTACTTC. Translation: CASSPPGLAGQETQYF. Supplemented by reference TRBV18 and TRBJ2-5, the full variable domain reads NAGVMQNPRHLVRRRGQEARLRCSPMKGHSHVYWYRQLPEEGLKFMVYLQKENIIDESGMPKERFSAEFPKEGPSILRIQQVVRGDSAAYFCASSPPGLAGQETQYFGPGTRLLVL.

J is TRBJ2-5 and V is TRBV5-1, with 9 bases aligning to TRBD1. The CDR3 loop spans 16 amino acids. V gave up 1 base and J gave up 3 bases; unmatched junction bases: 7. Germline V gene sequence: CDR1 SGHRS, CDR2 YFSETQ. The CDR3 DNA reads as TGCGCCAGCAGCTTGTTTATGACAGGGGGGGAAGAGACCCAGTACTTC. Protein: CASSLFMTGGEETQYF.

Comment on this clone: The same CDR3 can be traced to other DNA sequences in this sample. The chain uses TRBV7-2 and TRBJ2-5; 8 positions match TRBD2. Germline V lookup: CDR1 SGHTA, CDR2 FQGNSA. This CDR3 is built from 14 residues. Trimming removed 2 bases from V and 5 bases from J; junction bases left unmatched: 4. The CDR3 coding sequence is TGTGCCAGCAGCTTAACGGGAGGGGCGGAGACCCAGTACTTC. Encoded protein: CASSLTGGAETQYF.

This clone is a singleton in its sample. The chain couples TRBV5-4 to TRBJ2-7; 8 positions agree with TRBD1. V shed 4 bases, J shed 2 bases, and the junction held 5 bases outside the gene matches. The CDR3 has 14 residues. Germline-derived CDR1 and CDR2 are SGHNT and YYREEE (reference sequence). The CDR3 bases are TGTGCCAGCAGCCGACAGGGGAGGACCTACGAGCAGTACTTC. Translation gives CASSRQGRTYEQYF.

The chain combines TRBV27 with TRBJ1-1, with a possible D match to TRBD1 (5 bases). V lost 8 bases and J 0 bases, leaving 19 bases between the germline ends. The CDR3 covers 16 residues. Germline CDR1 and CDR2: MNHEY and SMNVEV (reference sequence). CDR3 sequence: CASVIGAGHMNTEAFF. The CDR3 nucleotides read TGTGCCAGCGTTATTGGGGCAGGGCACATGAACACTGAAGCTTTCTTT.

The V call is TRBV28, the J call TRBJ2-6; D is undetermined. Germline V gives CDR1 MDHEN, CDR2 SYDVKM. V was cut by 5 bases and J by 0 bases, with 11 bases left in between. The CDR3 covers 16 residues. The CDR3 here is CASSPPPYSGANVLTF. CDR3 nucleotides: TGTGCCAGCAGTCCCCCCCCCTACTCTGGGGCCAACGTCCTGACTTTC.

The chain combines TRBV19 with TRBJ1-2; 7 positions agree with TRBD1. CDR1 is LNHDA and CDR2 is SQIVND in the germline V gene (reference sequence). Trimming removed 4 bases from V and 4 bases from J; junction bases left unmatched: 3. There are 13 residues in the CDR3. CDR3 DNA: TGTGCCAGTAGTAACAGGGGAGGCTATGGCTACACCTTC. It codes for CASSNRGGYGYTF.

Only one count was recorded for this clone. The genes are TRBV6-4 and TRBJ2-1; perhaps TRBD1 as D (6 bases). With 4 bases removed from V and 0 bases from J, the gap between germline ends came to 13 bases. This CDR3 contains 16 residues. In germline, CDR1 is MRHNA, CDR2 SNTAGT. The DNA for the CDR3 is TGTGCCAGCAGTGTCGGGACAAACCCCTCCTACAATGAGCAGTTCTTC. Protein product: CASSVGTNPSYNEQFF.

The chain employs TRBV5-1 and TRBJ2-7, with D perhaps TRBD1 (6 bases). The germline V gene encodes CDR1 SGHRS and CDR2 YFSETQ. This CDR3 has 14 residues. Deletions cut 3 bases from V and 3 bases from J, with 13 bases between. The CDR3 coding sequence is TGCGCCAGCAGCTCCGGGACAAGTGGCTACGAGCAGTACTTC. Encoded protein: CASSSGTSGYEQYF.

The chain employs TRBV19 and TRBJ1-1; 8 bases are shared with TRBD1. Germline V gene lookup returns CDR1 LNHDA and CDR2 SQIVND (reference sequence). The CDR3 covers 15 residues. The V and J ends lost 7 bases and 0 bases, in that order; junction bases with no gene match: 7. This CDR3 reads CASTLGQGMNTEAFF. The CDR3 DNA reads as TGTGCCAGTACCCTCGGACAGGGAATGAACACTGAAGCTTTCTTT.

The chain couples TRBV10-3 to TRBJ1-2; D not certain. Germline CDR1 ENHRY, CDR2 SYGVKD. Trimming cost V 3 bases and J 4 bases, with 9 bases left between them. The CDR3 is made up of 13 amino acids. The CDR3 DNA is TGTGCCATCAGTGACGCACAGATCTATGGCTACACCTTC. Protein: CAISDAQIYGYTF.

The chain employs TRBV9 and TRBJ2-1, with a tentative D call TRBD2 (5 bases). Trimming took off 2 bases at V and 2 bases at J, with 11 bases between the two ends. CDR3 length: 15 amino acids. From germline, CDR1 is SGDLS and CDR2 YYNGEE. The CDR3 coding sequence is TGTGCCAGCAGCGTGCAAGCGGTGACCTACAATGAGCAGTTCTTC. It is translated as CASSVQAVTYNEQFF.

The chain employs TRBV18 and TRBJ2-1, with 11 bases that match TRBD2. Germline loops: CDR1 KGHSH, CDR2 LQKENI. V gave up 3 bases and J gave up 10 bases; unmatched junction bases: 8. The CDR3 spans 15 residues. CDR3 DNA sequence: TGTGCCAGCTCACCGAGTAGCGGGAGGGCCATGGAGCAGTTCTTC. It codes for CASSPSSGRAMEQFF.

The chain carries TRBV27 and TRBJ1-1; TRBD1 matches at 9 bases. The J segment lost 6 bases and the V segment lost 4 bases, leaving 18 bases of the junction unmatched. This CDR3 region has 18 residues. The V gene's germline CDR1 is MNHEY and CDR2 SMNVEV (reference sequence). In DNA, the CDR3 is TGTGCCAGCAGTTCCCGCGAACAGGGGGCGAAGGTGCGGGCTGAAGCTTTCTTT. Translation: CASSSREQGAKVRAEAFF.

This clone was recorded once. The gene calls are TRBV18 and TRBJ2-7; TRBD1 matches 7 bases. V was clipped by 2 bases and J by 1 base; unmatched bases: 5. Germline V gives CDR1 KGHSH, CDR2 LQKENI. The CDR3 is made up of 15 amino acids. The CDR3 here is CASSPGQAPSYEQYF. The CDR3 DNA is TGTGCCAGCTCACCAGGACAGGCCCCTTCCTACGAGCAGTACTTC.